Presented here are 8 T cell receptor beta chains from one specimen sequenced in a study of cytomegalovirus exposure and HLA in healthy donors. Vbeta (60) and Jbeta (13) primers were used in the PCR. Assay: immunoSEQ multiplex PCR; the TCRdb copy retains only in-frame clones and omits some. The sample carries 40,000 to 45,000 clones, roughly half recorded once. The sample comprised PBMCs. Receptors originate from a human donor in good health.

The chain is built from TRBV9 and TRBJ1-5, with 9 bases lining up with TRBD1. CDR1 is SGDLS, CDR2 YYNGEE, per germline. Losses at the gene ends were 4 bases for V and 6 bases for J; bases not matched to a gene: 8. The length of the CDR3 is 15 residues. The CDR3 here is CASSHGQGIGQPQHF. The DNA of the CDR3 is TGTGCCAGCAGCCACGGACAGGGGATAGGTCAGCCCCAGCATTTT.

The CDR3 nucleotides are TGTGCCAGCAGTTTATTTATGGGACAGGGGGTCCACGAGCAGTACTTC. Its translation is CASSLFMGQGVHEQYF. V usage is TRBV27 and J usage is TRBJ2-7; 11 bases line up with TRBD1. Germline CDR1 reads MNHEY; CDR2 reads SMNVEV (reference sequence). The ends lost 1 base at V and 5 bases at J; junction bases unmatched: 7. The CDR3 contains 16 residues.

The chain recombines TRBV7-2 with TRBJ1-6; possible D gene TRBD1, 5 bases. The CDR3 length is 14 residues. V lost 2 bases to trimming and J lost 7 bases, with 9 bases between them. The germline gives CDR1 SGHTA, CDR2 FQGNSA. Written as DNA, the CDR3 is TGTGCCAGCAGCTTATTGCCAGGGAATTCACCCCTCCACTTT. It specifies CASSLLPGNSPLHF.

This clone was detected a few times. The chain carries TRBV5-5 and TRBJ1-1, with a possible D match to TRBD1 (6 bases). V was cut by 6 bases and J by 1 base, with 16 bases left in between. In germline, CDR1 is SGHKS, CDR2 YYEKEE (reference sequence). The CDR3 runs to 15 residues. CDR3 in DNA: TGTGCCAGCACGTTGGGGGCGGCAGGGAACACTGAAGCTTTCTTT. Protein sequence: CASTLGAAGNTEAFF.

The rearrangement links TRBV23-1 to TRBJ1-2, with a tentative D call TRBD1 (6 bases). TRBV23-1 is annotated as an ORF whose role is uncertain. CDR3 length: 15 residues. V was cut by 6 bases and J by 6 bases, with 20 bases left in between. This CDR3 reads CASSNRHREWDGYTF. CDR3 nucleotides: TGCGCCAGCAGCAACCGGCACAGGGAATGGGATGGCTACACCTTC.

The chain is built from TRBV5-5 and TRBJ1-1, with a possible D match to TRBD1 (5 bases). V gave up 1 base and J gave up 0 bases, with 7 bases separating them. Germline V gene sequence: CDR1 SGHKS, CDR2 YYEKEE (reference sequence). The CDR3 consists of 14 residues. The CDR3 region is CASSLPGMNTEAFF. The CDR3 DNA sequence: TGTGCCAGCAGCTTGCCAGGGATGAACACTGAAGCTTTCTTT.

The chain couples TRBV15 to TRBJ1-1, with D possibly being TRBD1 (5 bases). Trimming pared 1 base from V and 0 bases from J, leaving 18 bases between. Germline CDR1 LNHNV, CDR2 YYDKDF (reference sequence). This CDR3 spans 18 amino acids. The CDR3 bases are TGTGCCACCAGCAGAGCCCTTCGGCCAGGGAAAGTGAACACTGAAGCTTTCTTT. Translated, it gives CATSRALRPGKVNTEAFF.

This clone showed up just a few times. The chain has TRBV5-5 and TRBJ1-2, with D hard to call. This CDR3 contains 19 residues. Trimming shortened V by 5 bases and J by 5 bases, and 31 bases separated the two germline ends. In germline, CDR1 is SGHKS, CDR2 YYEKEE (reference sequence). The CDR3 nucleotides read TGTGCCAGCAGTCTTACCCTCCCGTCGTGGGTCAGGCCAAGGTATGGCTACACCTTC. This gives the protein CASSLTLPSWVRPRYGYTF.